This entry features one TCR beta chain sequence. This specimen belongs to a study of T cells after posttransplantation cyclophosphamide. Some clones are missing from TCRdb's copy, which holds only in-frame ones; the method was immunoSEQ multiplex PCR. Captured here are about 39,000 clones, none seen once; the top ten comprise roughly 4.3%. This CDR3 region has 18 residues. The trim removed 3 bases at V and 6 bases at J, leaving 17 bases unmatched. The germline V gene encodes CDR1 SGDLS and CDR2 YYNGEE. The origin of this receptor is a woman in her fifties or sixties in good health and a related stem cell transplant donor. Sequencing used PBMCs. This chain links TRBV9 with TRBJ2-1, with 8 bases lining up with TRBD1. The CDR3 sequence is CASSGVDRGLSLGNEQFF. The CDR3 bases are TGTGCCAGCAGCGGGGTCGACAGGGGCCTCTCCCTCGGCAATGAGCAGTTCTTC.